The 10 T cell receptor beta chains in this list originate from one sample, sequenced in a study of cytomegalovirus exposure and HLA in healthy donors. PCR amplification relied on 60 Vbeta primers (plus 13 Jbeta primers). The repertoire was sequenced with immunoSEQ multiplex PCR; TCRdb's copy has only in-frame clones and lacks some. The sample has fewer than 200,000 clones, almost 75% seen once. Input material: PBMCs. The origin of the receptors is a woman between 18 and 29 years old in good health and CMV-seropositive.

This clone appeared a few times. J is TRBJ2-2 and V is TRBV6-4; the match to TRBD1 covers 9 bases. The junction had 5 bases not matched to a gene; V was cut back by 3 bases and J by 6 bases. CDR1 and CDR2 from the germline V gene are MRHNA and SNTAGT. The CDR3 has 15 residues. DNA for the CDR3: TGTGCCAGCAGTGATGGGACAGGGTTGGCCGGGGAGCTGTTTTTT. Amino acid sequence: CASSDGTGLAGELFF.

This clone has just a few counts. The rearrangement uses TRBV19 and TRBJ2-6, with 7 nucleotides matching TRBD1. Looked up from germline, CDR1 is LNHDA and CDR2 is SQIVND (reference sequence). The CDR3 covers 18 residues. J gave up 0 bases and V 4 bases, and 9 bases lay outside the gene matches. DNA of the CDR3: TGTGCCAGTAGTAATCGACAGGGAGAAAGCTCTGGGGCCAACGTCCTGACTTTC. Translated, it gives CASSNRQGESSGANVLTF.

The chain joins TRBV19 to TRBJ2-2, with D possibly matching TRBD1 (5 bases). V was clipped by 1 base and J by 0 bases, with 6 bases between them. Germline CDR1 is LNHDA and CDR2 is SQIVND (reference sequence). The CDR3 spans 15 residues. The chain's CDR3 is CASSIVQANTGELFF. The CDR3, as DNA: TGTGCCAGTAGTATAGTACAGGCGAACACCGGGGAGCTGTTTTTT.

The sample holds a few counts of this clone. The V gene is TRBV19, the J gene TRBJ1-6; tentatively, D is TRBD1 (6 bases). The CDR3 covers 15 residues. The V end was cut by 6 bases, the J end by 3 bases, with 12 bases between. Germline V CDR1 and CDR2: LNHDA, SQIVND (reference sequence). CDR3 residues: CASSERTDYNSPLHF. Here the CDR3 DNA reads TGTGCCAGTAGCGAGCGGACAGACTATAATTCACCCCTCCACTTT.

This clone was seen only a few times. V usage is TRBV12-5 and J usage is TRBJ1-2; the D is unclear. In germline, CDR1 is LGHNT, CDR2 FRNRAP. This CDR3 is built from 20 residues. The germline V and J ends were trimmed by 0 bases and 1 base, with 24 bases remaining between them. The CDR3 DNA reads as TGTGCTAGTGGTTTGGTACTACGTACAACTCATCACTTTCTTAACTATGGCTACACCTTC. Translated, it gives CASGLVLRTTHHFLNYGYTF.

This chain links TRBV5-1 with TRBJ2-1, with a possible D match to TRBD1 (5 bases). V lost 0 bases, J lost 3 bases, and 10 bases lay in between. Germline CDR1 reads SGHRS; CDR2 reads YFSETQ. The CDR3 length is 15 residues. The CDR3 here is CASSLGREGYNEQFF. In DNA form, the CDR3 reads TGCGCCAGCAGCTTGGGCAGGGAAGGCTACAATGAGCAGTTCTTC. Together with reference TRBV5-1 and TRBJ2-1, the CDR3 gives the full variable domain: KAGVTQTPRYLIKTRGQQVTLSCSPISGHRSVSWYQQTPGQGLQFLFEYFSETQRNKGNFPGRFSGRQFSNSRSEMNVSTLELGDSALYLCASSLGREGYNEQFFGPGTRLTVL.

This rearrangement joins TRBV6-4 to TRBJ1-6; TRBD1 agrees at 9 bases. V was clipped by 5 bases and J by 7 bases; unmatched bases: 6. The CDR3 runs to 15 residues. CDR1 is MRHNA and CDR2 is SNTAGT in the germline V gene. The chain's CDR3 is CASSPKGQGNSPLHF. The CDR3 nucleotides are TGTGCCAGCAGTCCCAAGGGACAGGGCAATTCACCCCTCCACTTT.

The chain combines TRBV2 with TRBJ2-7; no definite D call. This CDR3 spans 14 amino acids. The germline gives CDR1 SNHLY, CDR2 FYNNEI. V was pared by 5 bases and J by 1 base, with 12 bases between. The CDR3 loop reads CASSSETGSYEQYF. CDR3 DNA: TGTGCCAGCAGTTCCGAGACTGGATCCTACGAGCAGTACTTC.

This CDR3 is CATRDNSYNEQFF. CDR3 DNA: TGTGCCACCCGGGACAACTCCTACAATGAGCAGTTCTTC. The rearrangement links TRBV28 to TRBJ2-1, with D possibly being TRBD1 (6 bases). The CDR3 is 13 residues long. V was clipped by 10 bases and J by 0 bases, with 10 bases between them. The germline V gene has CDR1 MDHEN and CDR2 SYDVKM.

The gene calls are TRBV5-1 and TRBJ2-1; TRBD2 matches at 11 bases. V lost 0 bases, J lost 4 bases, and 9 bases stayed unmatched. There are 18 residues in the CDR3. CDR1 and CDR2 (germline): SGHRS, YFSETQ. Here the CDR3 reads CASSLVVSGGAGYNEQFF. Written as DNA, the CDR3 is TGCGCCAGCAGCTTGGTCGTTAGCGGGGGGGCCGGTTACAATGAGCAGTTCTTC.